This record looks at one TCR beta chain sequence and its context. Data came from immunoSEQ multiplex PCR; TCRdb stores just in-frame clones and leaves some out. The sample records 70,000 to 80,000 clones, about 80% being singletons. Trimming cost V 1 base and J 2 bases, with 13 bases left between them. There are 16 residues in the CDR3. CDR1 and CDR2 from the germline V gene are SGHDT and YYEEEE. This record comes from a study of blood T cell repertoires in COVID-19. Material: peripheral blood. The chain employs TRBV5-6 and TRBJ1-5, with D uncertain. The TCR sequence derives from a middle-aged man with acute or convalescent COVID-19. In DNA, the CDR3 is TGTGCCAGCAGCTTGCGAGGGTTGGCTGGCAATCAGCCCCAGCATTTT. Its translation is CASSLRGLAGNQPQHF.